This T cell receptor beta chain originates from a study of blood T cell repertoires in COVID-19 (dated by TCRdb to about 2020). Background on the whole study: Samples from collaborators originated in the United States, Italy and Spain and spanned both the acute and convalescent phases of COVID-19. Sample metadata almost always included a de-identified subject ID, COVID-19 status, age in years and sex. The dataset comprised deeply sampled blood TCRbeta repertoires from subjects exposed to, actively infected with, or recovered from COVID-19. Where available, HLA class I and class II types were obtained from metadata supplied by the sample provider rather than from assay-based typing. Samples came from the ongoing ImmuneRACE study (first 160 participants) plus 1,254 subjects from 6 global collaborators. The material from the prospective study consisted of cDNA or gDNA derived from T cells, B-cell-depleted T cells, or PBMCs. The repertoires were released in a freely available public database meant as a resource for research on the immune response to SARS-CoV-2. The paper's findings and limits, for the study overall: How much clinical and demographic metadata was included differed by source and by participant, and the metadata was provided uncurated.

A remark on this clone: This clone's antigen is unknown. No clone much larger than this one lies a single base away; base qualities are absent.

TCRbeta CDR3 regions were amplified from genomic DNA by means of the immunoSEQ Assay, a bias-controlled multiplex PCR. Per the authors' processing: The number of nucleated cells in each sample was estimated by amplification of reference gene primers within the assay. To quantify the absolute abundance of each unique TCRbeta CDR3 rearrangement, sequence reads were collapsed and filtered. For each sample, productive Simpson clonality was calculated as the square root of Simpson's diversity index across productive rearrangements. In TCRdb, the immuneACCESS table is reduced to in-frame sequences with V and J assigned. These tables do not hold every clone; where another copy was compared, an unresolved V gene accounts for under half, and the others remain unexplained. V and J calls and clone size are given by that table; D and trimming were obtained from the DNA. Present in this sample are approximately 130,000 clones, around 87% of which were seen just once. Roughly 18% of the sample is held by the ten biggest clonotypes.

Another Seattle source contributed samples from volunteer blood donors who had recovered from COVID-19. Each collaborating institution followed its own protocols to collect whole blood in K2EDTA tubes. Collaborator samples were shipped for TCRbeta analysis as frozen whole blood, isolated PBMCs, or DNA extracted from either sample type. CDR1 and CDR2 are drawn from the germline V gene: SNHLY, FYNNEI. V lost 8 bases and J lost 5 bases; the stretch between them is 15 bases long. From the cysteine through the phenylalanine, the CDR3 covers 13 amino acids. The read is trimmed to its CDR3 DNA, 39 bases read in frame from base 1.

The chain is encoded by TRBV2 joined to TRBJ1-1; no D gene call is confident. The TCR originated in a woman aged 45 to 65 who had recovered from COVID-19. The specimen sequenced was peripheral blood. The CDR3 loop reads CASESGFGTEAFF. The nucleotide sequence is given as TGTGCCAGCGAGTCCGGGTTCGGTACTGAAGCTTTCTTT.